These 27 T cell receptor beta chains were all obtained from the same sample, sequenced in a study of T-cell reconstitution after alpha-beta-depleted transplantation in children. Unique molecular identifiers were used in preparing the TCRbeta library. TCRdb analysed the PCR reads with MiXCR anew, one entry per CDR3 protein. Of 350,000 to 500,000 distinct CDR3 sequences listed, over 40% are singletons. Material: PBMCs, obtained before TCRalphabeta/CD19-depleted stem cell transplant. Receptor source: a girl aged 2-10 years with aplastic anemia, due to receive a stem cell transplant.

The rearrangement uses TRBV7-2 and TRBJ2-2; D remains ambiguous. V was clipped by 1 base and J by 3 bases, with 6 bases between them. The CDR3 consists of 14 residues. Per germline, CDR1 SGHTA and CDR2 FQGNSA. The CDR3 DNA follows: TGTGCCAGCAGCTTAGAGTTCGACACCGGGGAGCTGTTTTTT. This codes for CASSLEFDTGELFF.

The rearrangement links TRBV7-6 to TRBJ2-3; possible D gene TRBD2, 5 bases. The CDR3 is 15 amino acids. V gave up 5 bases and J gave up 5 bases, with 17 bases separating them. Per germline, CDR1 SGHVS and CDR2 FNYEAQ. The chain's CDR3 is CASSHPPGGLDTQYF. The CDR3 nucleotides are TGTGCCAGCAGCCACCCACCCGGTGGACTAGATACGCAGTATTTT. The full variable domain, with the rest looked up from reference TRBV7-6 and TRBJ2-3, is GAGVSQSPRYKVTKRGQDVALRCDPISGHVSLYWYRQALGQGPEFLTYFNYEAQQDKSGLPNDRFSAERPEGSISTLTIQRTEQRDSAMYRCASSHPPGGLDTQYFGPGTRLTVL.

The chain uses TRBV6-6 and TRBJ1-4, with a possible D match to TRBD1 (6 bases). The CDR3 length is 11 residues. CDR1 is MNHNY and CDR2 is SVGAGI in the germline V gene (reference sequence). Between the trimmed V and J ends, which lost 7 bases and 11 bases, there was a span of 11 bases. The CDR3 here is CASNLGQKLFF. CDR3 coding DNA: TGTGCCAGCAATCTAGGACAGAAACTGTTTTTT.

The V call is TRBV6-5, the J call TRBJ2-2; maybe TRBD2 (5 bases). CDR3 length: 13 residues. Trimming stripped 3 bases from V and 9 bases from J, with 11 bases between. Germline V gives CDR1 MNHEY, CDR2 SVGAGI. CDR3 sequence reads: CASSYLASRELFF. The CDR3 DNA follows: TGTGCCAGCAGTTATCTAGCCTCACGGGAGCTGTTTTTT.

A few counts support this clonotype. The rearrangement uses TRBV28 and TRBJ2-1, with D maybe TRBD2 (6 bases). Looked up from germline, CDR1 is MDHEN and CDR2 is SYDVKM. Trimming took 5 bases from V and 10 from J, leaving 21 bases between them. This CDR3 is 15 amino acids long. CDR3 DNA sequence: TGTGCCAGCAGTCTCGGGAGTATCCTCTCGGGGGAGCAGTTCTTC. Translated: CASSLGSILSGEQFF.

J is TRBJ2-3 and V is TRBV5-6; 12 nucleotides agree with TRBD2. The ends lost 2 bases at V and 3 bases at J; junction bases unmatched: 7. Germline CDR1 reads SGHDT; CDR2 reads YYEEEE. The CDR3 runs to 17 residues. This CDR3 reads CASSFPSGGAGTDTQYF. CDR3 DNA sequence: TGTGCCAGCAGCTTTCCTAGCGGGGGGGCCGGAACAGATACGCAGTATTTT. Complete variable domain (other parts from reference TRBV5-6 and TRBJ2-3): DAGVTQSPTHLIKTRGQQVTLRCSPKSGHDTVSWYQQALGQGPQFIFQYYEEEERQRGNFPDRFSGHQFPNYSSELNVNALLLGDSALYLCASSFPSGGAGTDTQYFGPGTRLTVL.

This clonotype was seen a single time. The chain joins TRBV7-3 to TRBJ2-1, with 8 bases that match TRBD2. The CDR3 runs to 17 residues. Looked up from germline, CDR1 is SGHTA and CDR2 is FQGTGA. The V and J ends lost 2 bases and 7 bases, in that order; junction bases with no gene match: 13. In nucleotides, the CDR3 is TGTGCCAGCAGCTTAGGTCGCAAGAGCGGGAGTGGGAATGAGCAGTTCTTC. Translated, it gives CASSLGRKSGSGNEQFF.

This clonotype has ten or more counts. The rearrangement uses TRBV29-1 and TRBJ1-6, with D unresolved. Germline V lookup: CDR1 SQVTM, CDR2 ANQGSEA. The V end lost 0 bases, the J end lost 8 bases, and 20 bases lay between the germline ends. The CDR3 has 17 residues. The chain's CDR3 is CSVEDLRGRPGHSPLHF. For the CDR3, the DNA is TGCAGCGTTGAAGATCTCCGTGGCAGGCCGGGCCATTCACCCCTCCACTTT. The full variable domain, rest sourced from reference TRBV29-1 and TRBJ1-6, is SAVISQKPSRDICQRGTSLTIQCQVDSQVTMMFWYRQQPGQSLTLIATANQGSEATYESGFVIDKFPISRPNLTFSTLTVSNMSPEDSSIYLCSVEDLRGRPGHSPLHFGNGTRLTVT.

This chain uses TRBV7-2 with TRBJ1-5, with 7 nucleotides matching TRBD1. The CDR3 is 15 residues long. The germline V gene encodes CDR1 SGHTA and CDR2 FQGNSA. V lost 5 bases and J lost 1; bases outside the gene matches: 5. Here the CDR3 DNA reads TGTGCCAGCAGCGGCGGGGACAGCAGCAATCAGCCCCAGCATTTT. Translating it yields CASSGGDSSNQPQHF.

The V call is TRBV12-3 or TRBV12-4, the J call TRBJ2-1; D is unresolved. The ends were cut back, 6 bases at V and 10 bases at J, with 7 bases in the middle. This CDR3 contains 10 residues. This chain's CDR3 is CASSSGEQFF. The CDR3 DNA is TGTGCCAGCAGCTCCGGGGAGCAGTTCTTC.

The gene calls are TRBV20-1 and TRBJ1-1, with D maybe TRBD1 (5 bases). Germline V gene data show CDR1 as DFQATT and CDR2 as SNEGSKA (reference sequence). This CDR3 comprises 15 residues. Between the trimmed V and J ends, which lost 0 bases and 3 bases, there was a span of 14 bases. CDR3 loop: CSARDRGGSDTEAFF. In DNA, the CDR3 is TGCAGTGCTAGAGATCGGGGGGGGTCGGACACTGAAGCTTTCTTT.

The table lists this clonotype with many counts. The genes are TRBV20-1 and TRBJ2-3; 7 bases fit TRBD2. The ends lost 6 bases at V and 6 bases at J; junction bases unmatched: 15. Per germline, CDR1 DFQATT and CDR2 SNEGSKA (reference sequence). The CDR3 has 15 residues. CDR3 loop: CSAAPLGGSWDTQYF. CDR3 bases: TGCAGTGCCGCCCCTCTGGGGGGGAGTTGGGATACGCAGTATTTT.

The sample holds a few counts of this clonotype. The chain links TRBV28 to TRBJ2-4; D remains ambiguous. Trimming cost V 4 bases and J 1 base, with 8 bases left between them. The V gene's germline CDR1 is MDHEN and CDR2 SYDVKM. CDR3 length equals 14 residues. This CDR3 reads CASSWVSAKNIQYF. CDR3 bases: TGTGCCAGCAGTTGGGTGTCCGCCAAAAACATTCAGTACTTC.

This clonotype has a handful of counts. The V and J genes are TRBV5-1 and TRBJ2-3; TRBD2 matches 12 bases. The germline V gene has CDR1 SGHRS and CDR2 YFSETQ. The CDR3 has 16 residues. Trimming cost V 4 bases and J 7 bases; bases outside gene matches: 10. Written as DNA, the CDR3 is TGCGCCAGCAGCCTACTAGCGGGGGGTCGATCGAATACGCAGTATTTT. Translation gives CASSLLAGGRSNTQYF.

The rearrangement links TRBV2 to TRBJ2-7; D is uncertain. This CDR3 region has 13 residues. Germline CDR1 is SNHLY and CDR2 is FYNNEI. Trimming pared 3 bases from V and 2 bases from J, leaving 8 bases between. The chain's CDR3 is CASSESVPYEQYF. The CDR3 DNA is TGTGCCAGCAGTGAGTCGGTACCCTACGAGCAGTACTTC.

The V gene is TRBV5-1, the J gene TRBJ2-7, with 10 positions matching TRBD2. The germline CDR1 and CDR2 sequences are SGHRS and YFSETQ. With V trimmed by 0 bases and J by 6 bases, 6 bases remained unmatched. The CDR3 has 15 residues. As DNA, the CDR3 is TGCGCCAGCAGCTTGGCTAGCGGGGGATGGAGCGAGCAGTACTTC. This encodes CASSLASGGWSEQYF.

This clonotype was observed many times. This sequence joins TRBV7-9 and TRBJ2-3; D gene ambiguous. V was trimmed by 0 bases and J by 4 bases, leaving 5 bases between them. The germline V gene has CDR1 SEHNR and CDR2 FQNEAQ (reference sequence). The CDR3 has 13 amino acids. In nucleotides, the CDR3 is TGTGCCAGCAGCTTAGCGCAGGCAGATACGCAGTATTTT. Residues: CASSLAQADTQYF.

This chain connects TRBV5-1 to TRBJ2-1; 13 bases align to TRBD2. CDR3 length equals 16 residues. V was clipped by 3 bases and J by 5 bases; unmatched bases: 5. The germline CDR1 and CDR2 sequences are SGHRS and YFSETQ. CDR3 in DNA: TGCGCCAGCAGCTCGATGGGACTAGCGGGAAACAATGAGCAGTTCTTC. Residues: CASSSMGLAGNNEQFF.

The chain recombines TRBV7-3 with TRBJ2-6; 10 bases map to TRBD2. The germline CDR1 and CDR2 sequences are SGHTA and FQGTGA. The J segment lost 0 bases and the V segment lost 5 bases, leaving 10 bases of the junction unmatched. The CDR3 sequence is 19 residues long. CDR3 DNA sequence: TGTGCCAGCAGCCCCATCCCTAGCGGGGGAGGCTCTGGGGCCAACGTCCTGACTTTC. This sequence encodes CASSPIPSGGGSGANVLTF.

The chain employs TRBV10-2 and TRBJ2-2; no clear D gene. The CDR3 totals 13 residues. The germline V gene encodes CDR1 WSHSY and CDR2 SAAADI. V was shortened by 6 bases and J by 6 bases, with 11 bases between the two germline ends. The CDR3 here is CASSKAHAGELFF. CDR3 bases: TGCGCCAGCAGCAAGGCTCACGCCGGGGAGCTGTTTTTT.

This clonotype was observed a handful of times. The chain recombines TRBV2 with TRBJ2-1; 8 nucleotides match TRBD2. V was clipped by 5 bases and J by 4 bases; unmatched bases: 4. The CDR3 has 14 amino acids. Germline CDR1 reads SNHLY; CDR2 reads FYNNEI. The CDR3 region is CASSSSGYYNEQFF. The CDR3 DNA sequence: TGTGCCAGCAGTTCTAGCGGGTATTACAATGAGCAGTTCTTC.

This clonotype has only a few counts. J is TRBJ1-1 and V is TRBV15; D is unresolved. Deletions cut 0 bases from V and 0 bases from J, with 17 bases between. The CDR3 has 18 amino acids. Germline V lookup: CDR1 LNHNV, CDR2 YYDKDF (reference sequence). The CDR3 DNA is TGTGCCACCAGCAGAGACCCTGGTAGAGGGAGCATGAACACTGAAGCTTTCTTT. Protein sequence: CATSRDPGRGSMNTEAFF.

This clonotype is classed as medium-sized. Germline is not matched at one junction end, which may reflect a read error. The gene calls are TRBV24-1 and TRBJ2-1; possibly TRBD1 for D (6 bases). The CDR3 loop spans 14 amino acids. The V gene's germline CDR1 is KGHDR and CDR2 SFDVKD. CDR3 protein: CATSGTASYSEQFF. CDR3 bases: TGTGCCACCAGTGGGACAGCGAGTTACAGTGAGCAGTTCTTC.

This clonotype has only a few counts. J is TRBJ2-7 and V is TRBV20-1; a weak D match, TRBD1 (5 bases). Germline CDR1 and CDR2: DFQATT and SNEGSKA (reference sequence). The CDR3 length is 10 residues. Trimming shortened V by 8 bases and J by 3 bases, and 8 bases separated the two germline ends. CDR3 sequence: CSPRVYEQYF. CDR3 DNA: TGCAGTCCCAGGGTCTACGAGCAGTACTTC.

This clonotype was seen ten or more times. The V call is TRBV10-3, the J call TRBJ1-6; 7 nucleotides agree with TRBD1. Germline V gene data show CDR1 as ENHRY and CDR2 as SYGVKD. This CDR3 is 13 amino acids long. CDR3 in amino acids: CAQGDILGSPLHF. The CDR3, as DNA: TGTGCTCAGGGGGACATCCTAGGTTCACCCCTCCACTTT.

Concerning this clonotype: This may be a read error: a much more frequent sequence differs by one nucleotide. The rearrangement links TRBV28 to TRBJ2-6, with TRBD1 matching over 8 bases. Germline V gene sequence: CDR1 MDHEN, CDR2 SYDVKM. The CDR3 spans 15 residues. The CDR3 sequence is CASRTGSSGANALTF. The DNA for the CDR3 is TGTGCCAGCCGGACAGGGTCGAGTGGGGCCAACGCCCTGACTTTC. Combining the CDR3 with reference TRBV28 and TRBJ2-6 gives the whole variable domain DVKVTQSSRYLVKRTGEKVFLECVQDMDHENMFWYRQDPGLGLRLIYFSYDVKMKEKGDIPEGYSVSREKKERFSLILESASTNQTSMYLCASRTGSSGANALTFGAGSRLTVL.

This clonotype was picked up a small number of times. This sequence joins TRBV7-9 and TRBJ2-7; 10 bases agree with TRBD2. Germline trimming cut 5 bases from V and 2 bases from J; bases unmatched to any gene: 6. Germline lookup yields CDR1 SEHNR and CDR2 FQNEAQ (reference sequence). This CDR3 spans 15 amino acids. The CDR3 sequence: CASSPSGRAPYEQYF. DNA for the CDR3: TGTGCCAGCAGCCCCAGCGGGAGGGCCCCCTACGAGCAGTACTTC.